Each of the 21 T cell receptor beta chains below was sequenced from the same sample in a study of graft-versus-host responses after intestinal transplantation. Assay: immunoSEQ multiplex PCR; the TCRdb copy retains only in-frame clones and omits some. The sample yields 43,000 or so clones, approximately 94% seen once. The material was PBMCs, obtained approximately 340 days after intestinal transplant. These receptors came from a human patient who received an intestinal transplant, so some T cells may come from the graft donor.

This chain joins TRBV10-3 and TRBJ2-1, with TRBD2 matching over 11 bases. Germline assignment: CDR1 ENHRY and CDR2 SYGVKD. This CDR3 has 14 amino acids. J was trimmed by 6 bases and V by 6 bases; bases with no gene match: 4. The CDR3 is CAIRTSGGFNEQFF. The CDR3 nucleotides read TGTGCCATCAGAACTAGCGGGGGTTTCAATGAGCAGTTCTTC.

This rearrangement joins TRBV10-2 to TRBJ2-5, with TRBD2 as a possible D gene (5 bases). V shed 3 bases and J shed 8 bases, with 19 bases lying between them. This CDR3 has 15 amino acids. Germline V gene lookup returns CDR1 WSHSY and CDR2 SAAADI. For the CDR3, the DNA is TGCGCCAGCAGTGAATATGGGGAGAGGGTAGGAACCCAGTACTTC. This sequence encodes CASSEYGERVGTQYF.

This chain uses TRBV7-9 with TRBJ1-1, with D unresolved. Germline-derived CDR1 and CDR2 are SEHNR and FQNEAQ (reference sequence). The length of the CDR3 is 13 residues. Deletions cut 5 bases from V and 6 bases from J, with 13 bases between. The CDR3 nucleotides read TGTGCCAGCAGCCCGCATAACGACGCTGAAGCTTTCTTT. This gives the protein CASSPHNDAEAFF.

This clone was recorded once. The rearrangement links TRBV28 to TRBJ2-7, with D perhaps matching TRBD2 (6 bases). Trimming removed 7 bases at V and 3 bases at J, with 10 bases between. Germline V gene sequence: CDR1 MDHEN, CDR2 SYDVKM. This CDR3 has 12 residues. CDR3 region: CASTAGYYEQYF. Here the CDR3 DNA reads TGTGCCAGCACCGCGGGGTACTACGAGCAGTACTTC.

The chain employs TRBV27 and TRBJ1-1; no clear D. The V end lost 3 bases, the J end lost 0 bases, and 8 bases lay between the germline ends. CDR1 is MNHEY and CDR2 is SMNVEV in the germline V gene (reference sequence). This CDR3 is built from 14 residues. CDR3 nucleotides: TGTGCCAGCAGTTTTTCGGGGTTGAACACTGAAGCTTTCTTT. Its protein product is CASSFSGLNTEAFF.

This chain connects TRBV5-1 to TRBJ2-2; 10 bases match TRBD1. Looked up from germline, CDR1 is SGHRS and CDR2 is YFSETQ. The trim removed 7 bases at V and 4 bases at J, leaving 4 bases unmatched. The CDR3 spans 14 residues. The CDR3 DNA is TGCGCCAGCTTGGGGACAGGGGCCACCGGGGAGCTGTTTTTT. It encodes CASLGTGATGELFF. The full variable domain, rest sourced from reference TRBV5-1 and TRBJ2-2, is KAGVTQTPRYLIKTRGQQVTLSCSPISGHRSVSWYQQTPGQGLQFLFEYFSETQRNKGNFPGRFSGRQFSNSRSEMNVSTLELGDSALYLCASLGTGATGELFFGEGSRLTVL.

The chain joins TRBV5-1 to TRBJ1-1; D is unclear. Germline assignment: CDR1 SGHRS and CDR2 YFSETQ. V was shortened by 8 bases and J by 3 bases, with 11 bases between the two germline ends. This CDR3 comprises 12 residues. The CDR3 loop reads CASSAGYTEAFF. CDR3 nucleotide sequence: TGCGCCAGTAGCGCCGGCTACACTGAAGCTTTCTTT.

There are a few counts of this clone. V usage is TRBV5-4 and J usage is TRBJ2-1; perhaps TRBD1 as D (6 bases). Germline assignment: CDR1 SGHNT and CDR2 YYREEE (reference sequence). This CDR3 has 16 residues. Trimming pared 4 bases from V and 7 bases from J, leaving 21 bases between. The CDR3 nucleotides read TGTGCCAGCAGCACTACACCAACGGGACAAAGAAATGAGCAGTTCTTC. This sequence encodes CASSTTPTGQRNEQFF.

This clone showed up just once. The gene calls are TRBV6-5 and TRBJ2-5; D is unclear. From germline, CDR1 is MNHEY and CDR2 SVGAGI. The CDR3 runs to 15 residues. V gave up 6 bases and J gave up 5 bases, with 19 bases separating them. For the CDR3, the DNA is TGTGCCAGCAGGTCCACAGTTCTGCCCAGGGAGACCCAGTACTTC. Its protein is CASRSTVLPRETQYF.

This chain uses TRBV4-1 with TRBJ2-2; no definite D call. Germline assignment: CDR1 MGHRA and CDR2 YSYEKL. This CDR3 has 13 residues. Trimming cost V 2 bases and J 7 bases, with 8 bases left between them. The CDR3 loop reads CASSQSFSGELFF. The CDR3 nucleotides read TGCGCCAGCAGCCAATCGTTCAGCGGGGAGCTGTTTTTT.

The rearrangement links TRBV5-6 to TRBJ1-5; D call uncertain. The ends were cut back, 0 bases at V and 6 bases at J, with 10 bases in the middle. This CDR3 spans 14 amino acids. Germline V gives CDR1 SGHDT, CDR2 YYEEEE. CDR3 amino acids: CASSLAGVGQPQHF. CDR3 nucleotide sequence: TGTGCCAGCAGCTTGGCCGGGGTAGGTCAGCCCCAGCATTTT.

This chain links TRBV2 with TRBJ1-6; D gene unclear. CDR3 length: 12 residues. Per the germline V gene, CDR1 is SNHLY and CDR2 is FYNNEI. Trimming left V 4 bases short and J 9 bases short, with 7 bases between. Written as DNA, the CDR3 is TGTGCCAGCAGTGTGGGTATTTCACCCCTCCACTTT. This gives the protein CASSVGISPLHF.

This CDR3 reads CAWSVGLMGSPLHF. CDR3 nucleotide sequence: TGTGCCTGGAGTGTGGGACTGATGGGTTCACCCCTCCACTTT. The V call is TRBV30, the J call TRBJ1-6; D might be TRBD1 (5 bases). Germline-derived CDR1 and CDR2 are GTSNPN and SVGIG (reference sequence). The CDR3 loop spans 14 amino acids. Trimming pared 0 bases from V and 9 bases from J, leaving 12 bases between.

The V and J genes are TRBV27 and TRBJ1-6; D remains ambiguous. V was clipped by 6 bases and J by 2 bases, with 8 bases between them. CDR1 is MNHEY and CDR2 is SMNVEV in the germline V gene (reference sequence). The CDR3 extends over 14 amino acids. The CDR3 loop reads CASSVQPYNSPLHF. For the CDR3, the DNA is TGTGCCAGCAGCGTGCAGCCCTATAATTCACCCCTCCACTTT.

This chain uses TRBV7-3 with TRBJ2-5; 11 positions match TRBD1. V shed 2 bases, J shed 5 bases, and the junction held 4 bases outside the gene matches. This CDR3 has 15 amino acids. Germline CDR1 and CDR2: SGHTA and FQGTGA. The CDR3 spells CASSLAGTGGETQYF. CDR3 sequence (DNA): TGTGCCAGCAGCTTAGCCGGGACAGGGGGGGAGACCCAGTACTTC.

V usage is TRBV18 and J usage is TRBJ2-5, with 8 bases lining up with TRBD1. The J call may be wrong; the DNA end is better matched by TRBJ2-7. Germline V gene sequence: CDR1 KGHSH, CDR2 LQKENI. The CDR3 runs 15 residues. CDR3: CASSPAYRGSYEQYF. The CDR3 nucleotides are TGTGCCAGCTCACCGGCGTACAGGGGGTCCTACGAGCAGTACTTC.

The gene calls are TRBV30 and TRBJ1-2; D gene unclear. There are 15 residues in the CDR3. V was clipped by 2 bases and J by 5 bases, with 18 bases between them. Per germline, CDR1 GTSNPN and CDR2 SVGIG (reference sequence). Written as DNA, the CDR3 is TGTGCCTGGAGTCCCCTCCCAGACAAGTATTATGGCTACACCTTC. It specifies CAWSPLPDKYYGYTF.

V usage is TRBV6-5 and J usage is TRBJ2-7; no clear D gene. The CDR3 has 15 amino acids. The V gene lost 6 bases and the J gene lost 3 bases, with 18 bases spanning the gap. The V gene's germline CDR1 is MNHEY and CDR2 SVGAGI. The CDR3 is CASSHAPPDNYEQYF. The CDR3 DNA sequence: TGTGCCAGCAGCCACGCCCCCCCTGACAACTACGAGCAGTACTTC.

The chain employs TRBV5-1 and TRBJ2-2; no clear D gene. Trimming took 2 bases from V and 0 from J, leaving 8 bases between them. In germline, CDR1 is SGHRS, CDR2 YFSETQ. The length of the CDR3 is 15 residues. Here the CDR3 DNA reads TGCGCCAGCAGCTTAGCACAAACGAACACCGGGGAGCTGTTTTTT. Translation: CASSLAQTNTGELFF.

V usage is TRBV19 and J usage is TRBJ2-3; D possibly uses TRBD1 or TRBD2 (5 bases each). CDR3 length: 16 amino acids. Germline V gene lookup returns CDR1 LNHDA and CDR2 SQIVND (reference sequence). The V gene lost 3 bases and the J gene lost 2 bases, with 15 bases spanning the gap. DNA of the CDR3: TGTGCCAGTAGTATGAACACCGGGGCCTCCACAGATACGCAGTATTTT. Amino acids: CASSMNTGASTDTQYF. Supplemented by reference TRBV19 and TRBJ2-3, the full variable domain reads DGGITQSPKYLFRKEGQNVTLSCEQNLNHDAMYWYRQDPGQGLRLIYYSQIVNDFQKGDIAEGYSVSREKKESFPLTVTSAQKNPTAFYLCASSMNTGASTDTQYFGPGTRLTVL.

CDR3 region: CASSLRGGSGNTIYF. CDR3 nucleotide sequence: TGTGCCAGCAGCTTAAGAGGGGGCTCTGGAAACACCATATATTTT. The chain joins TRBV7-6 to TRBJ1-3; D is perhaps TRBD1 (6 bases). The V gene's germline CDR1 is SGHVS and CDR2 FNYEAQ. The CDR3 has 15 amino acids. Trimming stripped 2 bases from V and 0 bases from J, with 8 bases between. Based on the CDR3 plus reference TRBV7-6 and TRBJ1-3, the full variable domain is GAGVSQSPRYKVTKRGQDVALRCDPISGHVSLYWYRQALGQGPEFLTYFNYEAQQDKSGLPNDRFSAERPEGSISTLTIQRTEQRDSAMYRCASSLRGGSGNTIYFGEGSWLTVV.